This T cell receptor beta chain was sequenced during a study of blood T cell repertoires in COVID-19. Study-level background: Sources were T cells, B-cell-depleted T cells, or PBMCs; the material itself was cDNA or gDNA.

Sequencing was performed with immunoSEQ multiplex PCR; in TCRdb, only in-frame clones are kept and a portion is missing. The sample yields about 340,000 clones, roughly 86% seen once. The receptor was derived from a woman aged 70-85 years with COVID-19, enrolled during active disease. Sequenced material: peripheral blood.

CDR3 loop: CASSPRPLAGPNTGELFF. As DNA, the CDR3 is TGTGCCAGCAGCCCGAGGCCTCTAGCGGGGCCGAACACCGGGGAGCTGTTTTTT. J is TRBJ2-2 and V is TRBV11-3; 9 bases fit TRBD2. The trim removed 5 bases at V and 0 bases at J, leaving 10 bases unmatched. Germline V gene lookup returns CDR1 SGHNT and CDR2 YENEEA. The CDR3 has 18 residues.